This T cell receptor beta chain was identified in a study of OX40 agonist ivuxolimab in advanced cancers. The wider study: The study gave patients intravenous ivuxolimab at 0.01 to 10 mg/kg every 2 weeks. Prior anti-PD-1, anti-PD-L1 or anti-CTLA-4 therapy was allowed; 35% to 40% had some. Among those enrolled, mean age was around 60 years (range roughly 20 to 85) and approximately 80% were male.

As for this clone: Its target is unknown. Within the sample, other DNA sequences also encode this same CDR3.

Notes on the study in general: On average, a greater number of expanded clones characterised CD8+ T cells relative to CD4+.

The table came from immunoSEQ multiplex PCR; TCRdb's copy has only in-frame clones and leaves some out. The table lists 65,000 or so clones, more than 80% of them singletons. The CDR3 covers 14 residues. The trim removed 2 bases at V and 3 bases at J, leaving 2 bases unmatched. From germline, CDR1 is SGDLS and CDR2 YYNGEE. This TCR was recovered from an adult with an advanced solid tumor such as melanoma, head and neck, liver or kidney cancer. This chain uses TRBV9 with TRBJ2-5, with 9 positions matching TRBD2. The sample in question was CD4+ or CD8+ T cells sorted from blood, obtained in a trial of the OX40 agonist ivuxolimab. CDR3 residues: CASSVTSGKETQYF. In nucleotides, the CDR3 is TGTGCCAGCAGCGTGACTAGCGGTAAAGAGACCCAGTACTTC.